This T cell receptor beta chain was retrieved from a study of cytomegalovirus exposure and HLA in healthy donors. General study findings and limits: A few V segments could not be told apart, such as TRBV6-2 and TRBV6-3, and were left out. Most sequenced TCRs were rare (though some public TCRs occurred in many donors). The authors reported that TCR beta sequences could predict HLA-A and HLA-B alleles. These predictions were accurate for most subjects in the first cohort. For presence/absence analyses, sequencing depth was assumed to be roughly uniform across donors.

Comments on this clone: The antigen remains unidentified.

The PCR contained 60 Vbeta and 13 Jbeta primers. Profiled with immunoSEQ multiplex PCR; TCRdb holds only in-frame clones, not every one. This table has about 250,000 clones, roughly 73% appearing once. Germline trimming cut 4 bases from V and 1 base from J; bases unmatched to any gene: 6. This CDR3 region has 16 residues. Per the germline V gene, CDR1 is MNHEY and CDR2 is SMNVEV (reference sequence). The sample consisted of PBMCs. The chain combines TRBV27 with TRBJ1-2, with 10 bases fitting TRBD1. The TCR sequence derives from a boy aged 10-17 years in good health and CMV-seronegative. The CDR3 loop reads CASSWTGGGGNYGYTF. The DNA of the CDR3 is TGTGCCAGCAGTTGGACAGGGGGAGGAGGTAACTATGGCTACACCTTC.